This TCR beta chain originates from a study of T cell responses to AZD1222 COVID-19 vaccine. Findings and limits, study-wide: Every sample of the repertoires postdated the peak T cell response. Females outnumbered males among donors, who were mostly white British; clonal diversity was possibly underestimated.

Libraries were prepared by immunoSEQ multiplex PCR; TCRdb keeps only in-frame clonotypes and omits some of them. Here the sample spans 150,000 to 200,000 clones, about nine tenths being singletons. Losses at the gene ends were 0 bases for V and 5 bases for J; bases not matched to a gene: 5. Germline V lookup: CDR1 GTSNPN, CDR2 SVGIG (reference sequence). The CDR3 is 15 amino acids. Comments on this clone: What it binds is unknown.

This receptor was identified in an adult in good health. The sample was peripheral blood, taken on day 0 of MenACWY control vaccination. V and J are TRBV30 and TRBJ1-4, with TRBD1 matching 8 bases. CDR3 nucleotides: TGTGCCTGGAGTGTATTCAGGGGGCCCAATGAAAAACTGTTTTTT. This gives the protein CAWSVFRGPNEKLFF.